This T cell receptor (beta chain) is from a study of T cells in localized non-small cell lung cancer. Produced via immunoSEQ multiplex PCR; TCRdb's table is partial and in-frame only. The sample has roughly 21,000 clones; roughly 86% are singletons. The CDR3 is 15 amino acids. V was trimmed by 7 bases and J by 2 bases, leaving 12 bases between them. CDR1 and CDR2 from the germline V gene are MGHRA and YSYEKL. The receptor's source is a male donor older than 55 with stage II lung adenocarcinoma. This chain joins TRBV4-1 and TRBJ2-6; no reliable D call. The source was peripheral blood mononuclear cells, collected before any cancer treatment. In nucleotides, the CDR3 is TGCGCCAGCACCACCCTAAGGCCTGGGGCCAACGTCCTGACTTTC. Translated: CASTTLRPGANVLTF.